Each of the 16 T cell receptor beta chains below was sequenced from the same sample in a study of blood T cell repertoires in COVID-19. Measured with immunoSEQ multiplex PCR; TCRdb has only the in-frame clones, and not every one. This repertoire shows about 250,000 clones, around 80% found once; its top ten account for more than 25%. Input material: peripheral blood. Receptors were obtained from a man aged 35 to 55 with acute or convalescent COVID-19.

The chain employs TRBV5-4 and TRBJ2-1, with a weak D call TRBD2 (6 bases). The CDR3 runs to 14 residues. V shed 2 bases and J shed 5 bases, with 11 bases lying between them. CDR1 and CDR2 from the germline V gene are SGHNT and YYREEE (reference sequence). CDR3 region: CASSLGTFNNEQFF. The CDR3 DNA reads TGTGCCAGCAGCTTAGGGACTTTCAACAATGAGCAGTTCTTC.

The chain employs TRBV12-2 and TRBJ1-2. TRBV12-2 is deemed a pseudogene. CDR3 length: 13 amino acids. The CDR3, as DNA: TGTGCAAGTCGCTGGACTCCGAGGTCAGGCTACACCTTC. Translation gives CASRWTPRSGYTF.

Here the CDR3 reads CASSLSMDFEAFF. CDR3 bases: TGTGCCAGCAGTTTATCGATGGACTTTGAAGCTTTCTTT. This rearrangement joins TRBV27 to TRBJ1-1; no clear D gene. CDR3 length equals 13 residues. Trimming cost V 0 bases and J 7 bases, with 9 bases left between them. Per the germline V gene, CDR1 is MNHEY and CDR2 is SMNVEV (reference sequence).

V is TRBV11-2 and J is TRBJ2-7; 9 bases fit TRBD2. V was pared by 4 bases and J by 3 bases, with 1 base of the junction left unmatched. Germline V gene sequence: CDR1 SGHAT, CDR2 FQNNGV. The CDR3 loop spans 13 amino acids. CDR3 nucleotide sequence: TGTGCCAGCAGCTGGACTAGCGTCTACGAGCAGTACTTC. It codes for CASSWTSVYEQYF.

The chain employs TRBV2 and TRBJ2-5; weak D call: TRBD2 (5 bases). Trimming cost V 7 bases and J 4 bases, with 7 bases left between them. CDR3 length equals 11 residues. Germline lookup yields CDR1 SNHLY and CDR2 FYNNEI. Here the CDR3 reads CASMAGETQYF. The CDR3 DNA follows: TGTGCCAGCATGGCGGGAGAGACCCAGTACTTC.

The V and J genes are TRBV18 and TRBJ1-1; D is undetermined. The germline V gene has CDR1 KGHSH and CDR2 LQKENI. This CDR3 spans 14 amino acids. The V and J ends lost 4 bases and 4 bases respectively, with 13 bases between them. The CDR3 DNA follows: TGTGCCAGCTCACTTTCGAGGGCCGGCACTGAAGCTTTCTTT. This codes for CASSLSRAGTEAFF.

The V call is TRBV6-5, the J call TRBJ1-2, with 7 bases matching TRBD1. The CDR3 extends over 13 amino acids. Germline trimming cut 8 bases from V and 6 bases from J; bases unmatched to any gene: 9. Germline V CDR1 and CDR2: MNHEY, SVGAGI. The CDR3 loop reads CASEYGGGHGYTF. The DNA of the CDR3 is TGTGCCAGCGAGTATGGAGGGGGCCATGGCTACACCTTC.

This clone was picked up one time. The chain has TRBV28 and TRBJ1-3; no clear D. Germline CDR1 and CDR2: MDHEN and SYDVKM. Trimming shortened V by 8 bases and J by 8 bases, and 13 bases separated the two germline ends. There are 12 residues in the CDR3. Written as DNA, the CDR3 is TGTGCCAGCGGGATGGAGGGATACACCATATATTTT. The encoded protein is CASGMEGYTIYF.

The chain carries TRBV5-1 and TRBJ2-7; TRBD2 matches 11 bases. CDR1 and CDR2 from the germline V gene are SGHRS and YFSETQ. The junction had 7 bases not matched to a gene; V was cut back by 4 bases and J by 4 bases. CDR3 length: 15 amino acids. This CDR3 reads CASSLRLAGLYEQYF. The CDR3, as DNA: TGCGCCAGCAGCCTGAGACTAGCGGGATTGTACGAGCAGTACTTC.

With regard to this clone: At the DNA level, this CDR3 is encoded by other sequences in the same sample as well. The chain combines TRBV28 with TRBJ2-7; D call uncertain. V shed 8 bases and J shed 1 base, with 12 bases lying between them. CDR1 and CDR2 from the germline V gene are MDHEN and SYDVKM. There are 13 residues in the CDR3. CDR3 sequence: CASLEGVSYEQYF. The CDR3 DNA reads TGTGCCAGCCTGGAAGGAGTATCCTACGAGCAGTACTTC.

The V and J genes are TRBV24-1 and TRBJ2-1, with 11 bases matching TRBD2. Germline-derived CDR1 and CDR2 are KGHDR and SFDVKD. The V gene end was trimmed by 7 bases and the J gene end by 7 bases; junction bases not matched to a gene: 8. CDR3 size: 15 residues. The CDR3 DNA follows: TGTGCCACCAGCGATAGCGGGAGGGCTCCAAATGAGCAGTTCTTC. It yields the protein CATSDSGRAPNEQFF.

The genes are TRBV7-2 and TRBJ1-4, with D uncertain. V lost 4 bases and J 4 bases, leaving 7 bases between the germline ends. This CDR3 has 13 residues. The germline gives CDR1 SGHTA, CDR2 FQGNSA. Here the CDR3 DNA reads TGTGCCAGCAGCTCAGGTCTTAATGAAAAACTGTTTTTT. Residues: CASSSGLNEKLFF. The complete variable domain, with remaining parts taken from reference TRBV7-2 and TRBJ1-4, reads GAGVSQSPSNKVTEKGKDVELRCDPISGHTALYWYRQSLGQGLEFLIYFQGNSAPDKSGLPSDRFSAERTGGSVSTLTIQRTQQEDSAVYLCASSSGLNEKLFFGSGTQLSVL.

The chain has TRBV30 and TRBJ2-5; 8 bases agree with TRBD2. Trimming cost V 8 bases and J 5 bases; bases outside gene matches: 10. The CDR3 runs 13 residues. CDR1 is GTSNPN and CDR2 is SVGIG in the germline V gene (reference sequence). The CDR3 bases are TGTGCCGGACGGGGGGGGCCGTGGGAGACCCAGTACTTC. Translation: CAGRGGPWETQYF.

This clone was detected only a few times. This chain joins TRBV29-1 and TRBJ2-5; D not resolved. CDR1 and CDR2 (germline): SQVTM, ANQGSEA. Trimming shortened V by 7 bases and J by 1 base, and 13 bases separated the two germline ends. The CDR3 is 13 residues long. CDR3 in amino acids: CSASDNTQETQYF. The CDR3 DNA sequence: TGCAGCGCCAGTGACAATACCCAAGAGACCCAGTACTTC.

V usage is TRBV19 and J usage is TRBJ1-5, with 7 bases aligning to TRBD1. Germline CDR1 LNHDA, CDR2 SQIVND (reference sequence). Unmatched junction bases numbered 6, after V lost 9 bases and J lost 4 bases. The CDR3 runs to 13 residues. The CDR3 loop reads CASRGQRNQPQHF. The CDR3 DNA reads as TGTGCCAGCCGGGGACAGAGAAATCAGCCCCAGCATTTT.

V gene TRBV5-1 combines with J gene TRBJ2-3; 9 bases map to TRBD2. J gave up 0 bases and V 3 bases, and 5 bases lay outside the gene matches. CDR1 and CDR2 (germline): SGHRS, YFSETQ. The length of the CDR3 is 16 residues. The CDR3 region is CASSSGLALSTDTQYF. CDR3 nucleotides: TGCGCCAGCAGCTCCGGACTAGCGCTCAGCACAGATACGCAGTATTTT.